These T cell receptor beta chains were read from a single sample in a study of cytomegalovirus exposure and HLA in healthy donors. Measured with immunoSEQ multiplex PCR; TCRdb has only the in-frame clones, and not every one. The sample shows 85,000 to 130,000 clones, 60% to 80% of them seen only once. Source material: PBMCs. Receptor source: a woman aged 18 to 35 in good health and CMV-seropositive. Each CDR3 is given with its conserved first and last residue.

v_call cdr3_aa
TRBV25-1 CASSEFFGSDTEAFF
TRBV30 CAWSVKDWTGFNSPLHF
TRBV11-3 CASSLEGGSYNEQFF
TRBV6-4 CASSGPGQGPPQHF
TRBV7-6 CASSSSPKGLAGDQVDNEQFF
TRBV6-5 CASSYSKAQPQHF
TRBV19 CASSPRQGRSGGYTF
TRBV7-9 CASSPRDSGGAFF
TRBV27 CASSPHQQEKGYGYTF
TRBV6-4 CASSREASTYEQYF
TRBV4-1 CASSQGSGTSADNEQFF
TRBV7-2 CASSSAGTGVNEQYF
TRBV4-1 CASSQVAGRKTYEQYF
TRBV5-5 CASSSEPSYNEQFF
TRBV29-1 CSVETGQKDTQYF
TRBV30 CAWSRGGETQYF
TRBV28 CASSSGGTNTGELFF
TRBV25-1 CASSEGLTYQETQYF
TRBV19 CASIKTGGLPLYGYTF
TRBV6-4 CASSDSTSGSNEQFF
TRBV18 CASSTGTSVFETQYF
TRBV6-5 CASSSSLRDTQYF
TRBV9 CASSIEASGSYEQYF
TRBV9 CASSVAVGNTIYF
TRBV30 CAWSVRIALTEAFF
TRBV6-1 CASSYTGDYGYTF
TRBV5-6 CASNLAYSYEQYF
TRBV2 CASSEALSREQYF
TRBV29-1 CSVIQGARTGELFF
TRBV5-5 CASSLLGSQDQPQHF
TRBV9 CASSVRGESGSGYNEQFF
TRBV5-6 CASSLIVIAGGTDTQYF
TRBV14 CASSTAGANVLTF
TRBV7-3 CASSLGSAGGLSGANVLTF
TRBV7-2 CASRRPGGEQFF
TRBV7-2 CASSLDRGGGEQYF
TRBV11-2 CASHGLAGAYEQFF
TRBV27 CASSPRAGGNYEQYF
TRBV7-2 CASSSGQGIYEQYF
TRBV7-3 CASSSVQGAGSGANVLTF
TRBV6-6 CASSYMSEQYF
TRBV6-5 CASSYDRQNTEAFF
TRBV5-6 CASLLRLAGEETQYF
TRBV27 CASSLGANTEAFF
TRBV6-1 CASPLSSGTYNEQFF
TRBV4-3 CASSQDYRGNYGYTF
TRBV30 CAWPTGMAYTF
TRBV7-9 CASSTQGFATEAFF
TRBV30 CAWIQNEKLFF
TRBV28 CASSLGGNYGYTF
TRBV5-4 CASSMGLAGAYEQYF